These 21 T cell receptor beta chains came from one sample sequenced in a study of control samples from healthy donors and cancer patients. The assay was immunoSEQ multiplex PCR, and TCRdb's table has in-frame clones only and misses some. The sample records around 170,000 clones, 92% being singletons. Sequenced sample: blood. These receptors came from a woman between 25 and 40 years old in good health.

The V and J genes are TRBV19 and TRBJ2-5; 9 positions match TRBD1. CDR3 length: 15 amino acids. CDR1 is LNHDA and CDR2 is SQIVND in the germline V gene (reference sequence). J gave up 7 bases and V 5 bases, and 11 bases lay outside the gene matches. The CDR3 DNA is TGTGCCAGTAGTCGACAGGGACAGGGAGAAGGGACCCAGTACTTC. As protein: CASSRQGQGEGTQYF.

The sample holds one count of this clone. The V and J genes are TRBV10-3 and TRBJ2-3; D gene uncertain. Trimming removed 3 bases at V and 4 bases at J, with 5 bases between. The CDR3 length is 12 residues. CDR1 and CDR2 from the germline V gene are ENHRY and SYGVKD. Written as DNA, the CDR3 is TGTGCCATCAGTGAAGGCCCAGATACGCAGTATTTT. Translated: CAISEGPDTQYF.

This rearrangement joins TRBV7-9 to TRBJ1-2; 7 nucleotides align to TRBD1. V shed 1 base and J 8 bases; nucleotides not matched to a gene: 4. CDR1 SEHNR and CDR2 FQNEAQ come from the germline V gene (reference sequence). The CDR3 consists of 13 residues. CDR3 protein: CASSLVQGHGYTF. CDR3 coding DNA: TGTGCCAGCAGCTTAGTACAGGGGCACGGCTACACCTTC.

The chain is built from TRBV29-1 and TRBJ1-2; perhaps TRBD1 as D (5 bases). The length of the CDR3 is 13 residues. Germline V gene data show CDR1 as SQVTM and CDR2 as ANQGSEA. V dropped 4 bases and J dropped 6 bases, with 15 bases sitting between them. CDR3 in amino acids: CSVVGGGTDGYTF. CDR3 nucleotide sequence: TGCAGCGTTGTGGGGGGAGGGACGGATGGCTACACCTTC. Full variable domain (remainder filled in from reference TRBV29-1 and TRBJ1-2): SAVISQKPSRDICQRGTSLTIQCQVDSQVTMMFWYRQQPGQSLTLIATANQGSEATYESGFVIDKFPISRPNLTFSTLTVSNMSPEDSSIYLCSVVGGGTDGYTFGSGTRLTVV.

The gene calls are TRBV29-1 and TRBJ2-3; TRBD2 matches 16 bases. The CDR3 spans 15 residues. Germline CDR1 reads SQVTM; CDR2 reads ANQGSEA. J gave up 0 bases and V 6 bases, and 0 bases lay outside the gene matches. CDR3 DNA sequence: TGCAGCGTGGGACTAGCGGGGGGGAGCACAGATACGCAGTATTTT. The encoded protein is CSVGLAGGSTDTQYF.

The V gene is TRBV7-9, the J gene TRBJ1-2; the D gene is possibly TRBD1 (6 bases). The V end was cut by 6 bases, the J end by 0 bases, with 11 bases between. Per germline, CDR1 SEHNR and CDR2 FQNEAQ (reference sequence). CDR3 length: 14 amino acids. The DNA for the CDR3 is TGTGCCAGCAGGGGGACATACGCTAACTATGGCTACACCTTC. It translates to CASRGTYANYGYTF.

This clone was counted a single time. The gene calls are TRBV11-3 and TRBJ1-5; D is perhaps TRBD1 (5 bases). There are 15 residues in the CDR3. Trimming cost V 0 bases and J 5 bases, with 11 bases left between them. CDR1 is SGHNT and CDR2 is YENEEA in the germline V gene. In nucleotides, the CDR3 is TGTGCCAGCAGCTTAGATACAGGTGGTTATCAGCCCCAGCATTTT. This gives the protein CASSLDTGGYQPQHF. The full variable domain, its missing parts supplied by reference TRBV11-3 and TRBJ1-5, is EAGVVQSPRYKIIEKKQPVAFWCNPISGHNTLYWYLQNLGQGPELLIRYENEEAVDDSQLPKDRFSAERLKGVDSTLKIQPAELGDSAVYLCASSLDTGGYQPQHFGDGTRLSIL.

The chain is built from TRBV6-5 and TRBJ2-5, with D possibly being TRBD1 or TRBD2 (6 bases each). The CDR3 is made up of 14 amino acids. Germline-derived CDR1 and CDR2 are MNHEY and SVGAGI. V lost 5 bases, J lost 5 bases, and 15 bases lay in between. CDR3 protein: CASSPHTGRETQYF. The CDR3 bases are TGTGCCAGCAGTCCCCACACAGGGAGGGAGACCCAGTACTTC.

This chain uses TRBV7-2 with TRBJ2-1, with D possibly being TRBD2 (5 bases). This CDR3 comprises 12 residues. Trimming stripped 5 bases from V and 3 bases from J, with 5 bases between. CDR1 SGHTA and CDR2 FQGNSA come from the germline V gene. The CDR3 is CASSRDYNEQFF. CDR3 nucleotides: TGTGCCAGCAGCCGGGACTACAATGAGCAGTTCTTC.

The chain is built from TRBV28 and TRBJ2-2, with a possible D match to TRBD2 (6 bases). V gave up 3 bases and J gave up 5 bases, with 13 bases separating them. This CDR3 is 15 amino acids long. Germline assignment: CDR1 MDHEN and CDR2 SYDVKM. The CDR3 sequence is CASSFRGTRTGELFF. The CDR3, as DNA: TGTGCCAGCAGTTTTCGGGGGACGAGGACCGGGGAGCTGTTTTTT.

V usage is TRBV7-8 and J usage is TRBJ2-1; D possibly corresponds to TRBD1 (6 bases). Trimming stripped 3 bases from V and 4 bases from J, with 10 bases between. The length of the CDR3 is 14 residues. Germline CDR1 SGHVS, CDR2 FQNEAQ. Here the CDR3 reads CASSFRTAYNEQFF. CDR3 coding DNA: TGTGCCAGCAGCTTCCGGACAGCATACAATGAGCAGTTCTTC.

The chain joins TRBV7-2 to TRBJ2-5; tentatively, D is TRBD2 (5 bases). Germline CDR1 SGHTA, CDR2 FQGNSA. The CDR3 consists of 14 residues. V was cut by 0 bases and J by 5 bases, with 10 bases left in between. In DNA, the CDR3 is TGTGCCAGCAGCTTAGCGGGAGCGTACGAGACCCAGTACTTC. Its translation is CASSLAGAYETQYF.

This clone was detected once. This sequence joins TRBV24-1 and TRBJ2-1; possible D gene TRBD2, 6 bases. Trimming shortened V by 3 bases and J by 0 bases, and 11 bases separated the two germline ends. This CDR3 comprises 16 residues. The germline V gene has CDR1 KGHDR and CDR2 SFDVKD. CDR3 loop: CATSDAASVSYNEQFF. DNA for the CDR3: TGTGCCACCAGTGATGCCGCTAGCGTCTCCTACAATGAGCAGTTCTTC.

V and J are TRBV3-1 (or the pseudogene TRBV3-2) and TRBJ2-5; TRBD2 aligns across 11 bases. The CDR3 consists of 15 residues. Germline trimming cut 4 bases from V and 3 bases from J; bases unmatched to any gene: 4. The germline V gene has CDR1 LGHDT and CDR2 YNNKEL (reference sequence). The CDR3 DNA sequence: TGTGCCAGCAGCCCACCGGGACTAGCGGAAGAGACCCAGTACTTC. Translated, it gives CASSPPGLAEETQYF.

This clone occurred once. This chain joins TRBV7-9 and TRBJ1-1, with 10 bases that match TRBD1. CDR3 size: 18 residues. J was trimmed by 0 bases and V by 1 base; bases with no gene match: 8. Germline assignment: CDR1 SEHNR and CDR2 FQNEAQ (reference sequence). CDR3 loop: CASSLVRDRGPMNTEAFF. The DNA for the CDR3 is TGTGCCAGCAGCTTAGTCCGGGACAGGGGCCCCATGAACACTGAAGCTTTCTTT.

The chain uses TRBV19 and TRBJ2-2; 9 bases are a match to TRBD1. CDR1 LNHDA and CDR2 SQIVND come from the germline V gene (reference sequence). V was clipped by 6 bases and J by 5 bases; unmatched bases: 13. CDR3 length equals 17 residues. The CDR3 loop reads CASRGTGNRRGTGELFF. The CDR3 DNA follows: TGTGCCAGTAGAGGGACAGGGAATCGGAGGGGGACCGGGGAGCTGTTTTTT.

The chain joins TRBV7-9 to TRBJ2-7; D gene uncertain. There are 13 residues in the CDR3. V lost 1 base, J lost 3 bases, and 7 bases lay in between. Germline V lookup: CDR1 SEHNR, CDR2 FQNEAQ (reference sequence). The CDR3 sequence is CASSLGAIYEQYF. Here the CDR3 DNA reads TGTGCCAGCAGCTTAGGGGCAATCTACGAGCAGTACTTC.

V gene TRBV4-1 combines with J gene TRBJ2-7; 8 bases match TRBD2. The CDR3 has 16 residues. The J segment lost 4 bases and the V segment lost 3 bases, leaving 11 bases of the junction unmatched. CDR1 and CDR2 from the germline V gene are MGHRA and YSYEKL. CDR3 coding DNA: TGCGCCAGCAGCCAGGGCCCGGGGGGGGCTGGATACGAGCAGTACTTC. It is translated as CASSQGPGGAGYEQYF.

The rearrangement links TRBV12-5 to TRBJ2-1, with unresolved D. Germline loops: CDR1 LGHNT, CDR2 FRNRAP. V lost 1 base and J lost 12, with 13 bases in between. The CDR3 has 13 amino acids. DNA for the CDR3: TGTGCTAGTGGTTTGGCTGAAGGCAACCGGCAGTTCTTC. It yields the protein CASGLAEGNRQFF.

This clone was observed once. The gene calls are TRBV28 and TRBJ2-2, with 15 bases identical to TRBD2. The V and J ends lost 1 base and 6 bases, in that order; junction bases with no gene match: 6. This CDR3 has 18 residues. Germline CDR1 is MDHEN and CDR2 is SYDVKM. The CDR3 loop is CASSLSGLAGGTAGELFF. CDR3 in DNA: TGTGCCAGCAGTTTATCCGGACTAGCGGGAGGGACGGCCGGGGAGCTGTTTTTT.

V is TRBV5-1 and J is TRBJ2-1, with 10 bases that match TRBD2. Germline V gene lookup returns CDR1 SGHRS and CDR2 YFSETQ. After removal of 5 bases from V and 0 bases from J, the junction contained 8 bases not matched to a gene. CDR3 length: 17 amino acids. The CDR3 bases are TGCGCCAGCAGGGCCCCACTAGCGGGGAGCTCCTACAATGAGCAGTTCTTC. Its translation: CASRAPLAGSSYNEQFF.